The T cell receptor beta chain under discussion was sequenced for a study of blood T cell repertoires in COVID-19. Across the study: Material from acute and convalescent COVID-19 was sourced from the United States, Italy and Spain. Nucleic acid was either cDNA or gDNA, and it came from T cells, B-cell-depleted T cells, or PBMCs.

The CDR3 is 14 amino acids. V was pared by 6 bases and J by 12 bases, with 13 bases of the junction left unmatched. Germline lookup yields CDR1 LNHNV and CDR2 YYDKDF (reference sequence). In the original workflow: Researchers report that nucleated cell counts were estimated from reference gene primer amplification. Only in-frame clones appear in the TCRdb table, and some are missing; sequencing was by immunoSEQ multiplex PCR. V and J calls and clone size are copied from that table; D and trimming were computed from the DNA. This table has 65,000 or so clones, 87% appearing once. Sample: peripheral blood. This clonotype originated in a human donor with acute or convalescent COVID-19. The donor label of this sample is uncertain. This chain joins TRBV15 and TRBJ1-5; 8 bases map to TRBD1. Here the CDR3 DNA reads TGTGCCACCAGGGACAGGGAGGTTGATCGACTCCAGCATTTT. Protein product: CATRDREVDRLQHF.